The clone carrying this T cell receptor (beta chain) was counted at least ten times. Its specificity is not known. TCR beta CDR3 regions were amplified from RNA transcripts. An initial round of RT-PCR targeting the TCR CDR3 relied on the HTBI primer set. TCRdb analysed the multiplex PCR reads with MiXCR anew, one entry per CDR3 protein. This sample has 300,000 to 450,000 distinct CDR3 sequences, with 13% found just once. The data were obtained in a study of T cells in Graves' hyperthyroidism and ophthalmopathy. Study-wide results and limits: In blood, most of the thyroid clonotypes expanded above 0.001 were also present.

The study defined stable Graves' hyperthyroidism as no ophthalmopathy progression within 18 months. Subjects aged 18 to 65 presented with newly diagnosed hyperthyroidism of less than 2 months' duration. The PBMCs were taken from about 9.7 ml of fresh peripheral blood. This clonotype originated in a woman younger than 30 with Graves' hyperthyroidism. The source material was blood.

The CDR3 DNA follows: TGCAGTGCTAGAAAAACTAGCCGAGAGACCCAGTACTTC. As protein: CSARKTSRETQYF. The chain has TRBV20-1 and TRBJ2-5; possible D gene TRBD2, 6 bases. The V end lost 2 bases, the J end lost 4 bases, and 11 bases lay between the germline ends. Germline V gene sequence: CDR1 DFQATT, CDR2 SNEGSKA (reference sequence). The CDR3 is made up of 13 amino acids.